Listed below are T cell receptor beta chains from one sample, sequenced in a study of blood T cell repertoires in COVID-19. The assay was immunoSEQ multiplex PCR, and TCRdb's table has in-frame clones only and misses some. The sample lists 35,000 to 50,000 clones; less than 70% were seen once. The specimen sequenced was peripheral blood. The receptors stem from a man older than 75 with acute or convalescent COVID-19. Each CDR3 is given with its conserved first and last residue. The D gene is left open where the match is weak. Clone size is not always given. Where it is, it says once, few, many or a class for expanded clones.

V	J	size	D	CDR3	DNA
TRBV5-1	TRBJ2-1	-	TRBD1	CASSRDRSLNEQFF	TGCGCCAGCAGTCGGGACAGGAGTCTCAATGAGCAGTTCTTC
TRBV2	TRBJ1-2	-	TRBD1	CASNRDRWGYGYTF	TGTGCCAGCAACCGGGACAGGTGGGGCTATGGCTACACCTTC
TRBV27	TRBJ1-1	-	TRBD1	CASRSAGQGAGNTEAFF	TGTGCCAGCAGATCCGCGGGACAGGGGGCGGGTAACACTGAAGCTTTCTTT
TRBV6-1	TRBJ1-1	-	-	CASSESTEYTEAFF	TGTGCCAGCAGTGAAAGCACGGAGTACACTGAAGCTTTCTTT
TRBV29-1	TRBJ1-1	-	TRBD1	CSVGQGANTEAFF	TGCAGCGTTGGACAGGGGGCGAACACTGAAGCTTTCTTT
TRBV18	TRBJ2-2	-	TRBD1	CASSPLGQGTGELFF	TGTGCCAGCTCACCTCTCGGACAGGGCACCGGGGAGCTGTTTTTT
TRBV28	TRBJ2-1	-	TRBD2	CASRSSGGNNEQFF	TGTGCCAGCAGATCTAGCGGGGGGAACAATGAGCAGTTCTTC
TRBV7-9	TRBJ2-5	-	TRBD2	CASSSLAGGPDYQETQYF	TGTGCCAGCAGCTCACTAGCGGGAGGGCCCGATTATCAAGAGACCCAGTACTTC
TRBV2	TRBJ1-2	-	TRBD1	CASSQQGATTNYGYTF	TGTGCCAGCAGCCAACAGGGGGCGACTACTAACTATGGCTACACCTTC
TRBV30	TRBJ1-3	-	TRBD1	CAWWTGTSSGNTIYF	TGTGCCTGGTGGACAGGGACGAGCTCTGGAAACACCATATATTTT
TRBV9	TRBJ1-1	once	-	CASSVGELDSEAFF	TGTGCCAGCAGCGTAGGCGAGTTAGACAGTGAAGCTTTCTTT
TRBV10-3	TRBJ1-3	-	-	CAISERGGSPGNTIYF	TGTGCCATCAGTGAGCGCGGGGGATCCCCTGGAAACACCATATATTTT
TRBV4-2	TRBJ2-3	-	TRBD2	CASSQAWIRTSGGGTQYF	TGTGCCAGCAGCCAGGCCTGGATTCGGACTAGCGGGGGAGGTACGCAGTATTTT
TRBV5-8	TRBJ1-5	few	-	CASSTRFRDQPQHF	TGTGCCAGCAGCACCCGCTTCAGGGATCAGCCCCAGCATTTT
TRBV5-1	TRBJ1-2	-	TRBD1	CASSYSTGDYGYTF	TGCGCCAGCAGCTATTCGACAGGGGACTATGGCTACACCTTC
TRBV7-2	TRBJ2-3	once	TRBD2	CASSSAGRIDTQYF	TGTGCCAGCAGCTCAGCGGGGCGCATAGATACGCAGTATTTT
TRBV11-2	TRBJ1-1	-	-	CASSFSENTEAFF	TGTGCCAGCAGCTTTAGCGAGAACACTGAAGCTTTCTTT
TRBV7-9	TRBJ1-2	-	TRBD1	CASSPGGKGRGYTF	TGTGCCAGCAGTCCAGGGGGTAAAGGGCGAGGCTACACCTTC
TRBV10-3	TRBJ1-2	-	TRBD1	CAISDPGQGIDGYTF	TGTGCCATCAGTGACCCGGGACAGGGTATAGATGGCTACACCTTC
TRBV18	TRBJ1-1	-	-	CASSPDFTEAFF	TGTGCCAGCTCACCAGACTTCACTGAAGCTTTCTTT
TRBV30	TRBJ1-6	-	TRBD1	CAWSALRGGLLQSPLHF	TGTGCCTGGAGTGCACTCCGAGGGGGCCTCCTTCAATCACCCCTCCACTTT
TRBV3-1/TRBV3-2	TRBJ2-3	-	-	CASSQDIPGSTDTQYF	TGTGCCAGCAGCCAAGATATACCGGGAAGCACAGATACGCAGTATTTT
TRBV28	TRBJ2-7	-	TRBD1	CASRLPGQSYEQYF	TGTGCCAGCAGACTTCCGGGACAGTCCTACGAGCAGTACTTC
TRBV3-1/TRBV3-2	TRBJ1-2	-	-	CASSLTGVYGYTF	TGTGCCAGCAGCTTAACAGGCGTCTATGGCTACACCTTC
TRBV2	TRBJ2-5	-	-	CASSSSTGSRETQYF	-
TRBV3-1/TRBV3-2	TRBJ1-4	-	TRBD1	CASSPTRDRGEKLFF	TGTGCCAGCAGCCCTACCCGGGACAGGGGTGAAAAACTGTTTTTT
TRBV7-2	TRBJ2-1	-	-	CASSFPLGRGGYNEQFF	TGTGCCAGCAGCTTCCCGTTGGGTAGGGGGGGATACAATGAGCAGTTCTTC
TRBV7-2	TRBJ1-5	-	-	CASSDTTGPQPQHF	TGTGCCAGCAGCGATACGACAGGTCCCCAGCCCCAGCATTTT
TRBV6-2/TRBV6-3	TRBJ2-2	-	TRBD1	CASSLGTGGTGELFF	TGTGCCAGCAGTTTAGGGACAGGAGGGACCGGGGAGCTGTTTTTT
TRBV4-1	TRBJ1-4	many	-	CASSPRSAGRKLFF	TGCGCCAGCAGCCCGAGATCGGCGGGGAGAAAACTGTTTTTT
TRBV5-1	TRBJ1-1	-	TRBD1	CASSLGEGAVTEAFF	TGCGCCAGCAGCTTGGGAGAGGGGGCCGTAACTGAAGCTTTCTTT
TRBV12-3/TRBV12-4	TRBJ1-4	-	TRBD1	CASGRGTVNSWGF	TGTGCCAGCGGTAGAGGGACAGTCAATTCCTGGGGCTTT
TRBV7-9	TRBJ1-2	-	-	CASSLVRGTYGYTF	TGTGCCAGCAGCTTAGTCCGGGGTACCTATGGCTACACCTTC
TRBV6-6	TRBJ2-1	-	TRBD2	CASSPSGTASYNEQFF	TGTGCCAGCAGTCCTAGCGGAACCGCCTCCTACAATGAGCAGTTCTTC
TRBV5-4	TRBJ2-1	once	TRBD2	CASSAGLGGATYNEQFF	TGTGCCAGCAGCGCCGGACTAGGCGGGGCCACCTACAATGAGCAGTTCTTC
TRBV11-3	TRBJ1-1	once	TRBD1	CASKDRGDTEAFF	TGTGCCAGCAAGGACAGGGGGGACACTGAAGCTTTCTTT
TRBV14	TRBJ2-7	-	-	CASSQDLTVYEQYF	TGTGCCAGCAGCCAAGATTTGACTGTCTACGAGCAGTACTTC
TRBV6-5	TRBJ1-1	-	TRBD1	CASSQQDRYATEAFF	TGTGCCAGCAGCCAACAGGACAGGTATGCCACTGAAGCTTTCTTT
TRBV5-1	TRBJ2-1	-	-	CASSLDRFYNEQFF	TGCGCCAGCAGCTTGGACAGGTTCTACAATGAGCAGTTCTTC
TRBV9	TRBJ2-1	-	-	CASSVARSSYNEQFF	TGTGCCAGCAGCGTAGCTCGGAGCTCCTACAATGAGCAGTTCTTC
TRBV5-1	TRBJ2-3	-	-	CASSLQAASTDTQYF	TGCGCCAGCAGCTTGCAAGCGGCTAGCACAGATACGCAGTATTTT
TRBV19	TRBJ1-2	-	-	CASSYAGSGYYGYTF	TGTGCCAGTAGTTATGCAGGCTCAGGTTACTATGGCTACACCTTC
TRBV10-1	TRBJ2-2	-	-	CASSESSRGLNTGELFF	TGCGCCAGCAGTGAGTCGAGTCGTGGGCTGAACACCGGGGAGCTGTTTTTT
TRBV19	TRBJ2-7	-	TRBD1	CASSTRGQERQYEQYF	TGTGCCAGTAGTACGAGAGGACAGGAACGGCAATACGAGCAGTACTTC
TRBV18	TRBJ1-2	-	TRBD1	CASSPRSGDRAGYTF	TGTGCCAGCTCACCACGCTCCGGGGACAGGGCTGGCTACACCTTC
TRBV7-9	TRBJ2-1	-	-	CASSNTGKIYNEQFF	TGTGCCAGCAGCAACACAGGGAAAATCTACAATGAGCAGTTCTTC